This is a list of T cell receptor beta chains from one sample in a study of technical replicates of blood from several donors. Libraries were prepared by immunoSEQ multiplex PCR; TCRdb keeps only in-frame clonotypes and omits some of them. The profile shows fewer than 80,000 clones, just under 90% of them singletons. Specimen: PBMCs. These receptors were obtained from a human donor in good health. Some clones in this sample may be carry-over from other donors' samples. Each CDR3 is given with its conserved first and last residue. Fields, in order: CDR3 protein, CDR3 DNA, V gene, clone size, D gene, J gene. D genes are given only for firm matches. Clone size, where shown, is once, few, many, or a class for clones that have expanded.

CDR3 protein: CASSLLSGFNEKLFF
CDR3 DNA: TGTGCCAGCAGCTTGTTATCCGGGTTTAATGAAAAACTGTTTTTT
V gene: TRBV5-6
clone size: -
D gene: -
J gene: TRBJ1-4

CDR3 protein: CASSLQGQETQYF
CDR3 DNA: TGCGCCAGCAGCCTACAGGGACAAGAGACCCAGTACTTC
V gene: TRBV4-1
clone size: -
D gene: -
J gene: TRBJ2-5

CDR3 protein: CASSQTGYNYGYTF
CDR3 DNA: TGCGCCAGCAGCCAGACAGGGTATAACTATGGCTACACCTTC
V gene: TRBV4-3
clone size: -
D gene: TRBD1
J gene: TRBJ1-2

CDR3 protein: CAWSVPGPDTQYF
CDR3 DNA: TGTGCCTGGAGTGTACCTGGGCCCGATACGCAGTATTTT
V gene: TRBV30
clone size: -
D gene: -
J gene: TRBJ2-3

CDR3 protein: CASSQAGTGGEKLFF
CDR3 DNA: TGTGCCAGCAGCCAAGCCGGGACAGGGGGTGAAAAACTGTTTTTT
V gene: TRBV4-2
clone size: once
D gene: TRBD1
J gene: TRBJ1-4

CDR3 protein: CASSHWESPYEQYF
CDR3 DNA: TGTGCCAGCAGCCACTGGGAGTCCCCCTACGAGCAGTACTTC
V gene: TRBV14
clone size: -
D gene: -
J gene: TRBJ2-7

CDR3 protein: CASSLGTGENYGYTF
CDR3 DNA: TGTGCCAGCAGCTTGGGGACAGGGGAAAACTATGGCTACACCTTC
V gene: TRBV5-6
clone size: -
D gene: TRBD1
J gene: TRBJ1-2

CDR3 protein: CASSLEVYHNEQFF
CDR3 DNA: TGCGCCAGCAGCTTGGAAGTCTACCACAATGAGCAGTTCTTC
V gene: TRBV5-1
clone size: -
D gene: -
J gene: TRBJ2-1

CDR3 protein: CASSLTRRENYGYTF
CDR3 DNA: TGTGCCAGCAGCTTAACAAGGAGGGAAAACTATGGCTACACCTTC
V gene: TRBV7-9
clone size: -
D gene: -
J gene: TRBJ1-2

CDR3 protein: CASSQGGQDMNTEAFF
CDR3 DNA: TGTGCCAGCAGCCAAGGAGGGCAAGACATGAACACTGAAGCTTTCTTT
V gene: TRBV4-2
clone size: medium-sized
D gene: -
J gene: TRBJ1-1

CDR3 protein: CASSPSGLAGGGGQFF
CDR3 DNA: TGTGCCAGCAGCCCATCGGGACTAGCGGGGGGCGGCGGGCAGTTCTTC
V gene: TRBV7-3
clone size: -
D gene: TRBD2
J gene: TRBJ2-1

CDR3 protein: CASRLERGRGTGELFF
CDR3 DNA: TGTGCCAGCAGACTTGAACGGGGCAGGGGCACCGGGGAGCTGTTTTTT
V gene: TRBV2
clone size: -
D gene: -
J gene: TRBJ2-2

CDR3 protein: CASSRISGVNTIYF
CDR3 DNA: TGTGCCAGCAGCAGAATCTCAGGGGTAAACACCATATATTTT
V gene: TRBV5-6
clone size: -
D gene: -
J gene: TRBJ1-3

CDR3 protein: CASSRTAYSYEQYF
CDR3 DNA: TGTGCCAGCAGCCGGACAGCCTACTCCTACGAGCAGTACTTC
V gene: TRBV7-9
clone size: once
D gene: -
J gene: TRBJ2-7

CDR3 protein: CASSEQGAVTPF
CDR3 DNA: TGTGCCAGCAGTGAACAGGGGGCGGTTACCCCCTTT
V gene: TRBV2
clone size: -
D gene: TRBD1
J gene: TRBJ1-1

CDR3 protein: CASSQGPRGGHTEAFF
CDR3 DNA: TGCGCCAGCAGCCAGGGACCGAGAGGGGGCCACACTGAAGCTTTCTTT
V gene: TRBV4-3
clone size: once
D gene: TRBD1
J gene: TRBJ1-1

CDR3 protein: CAISQGTGGGEKLFF
CDR3 DNA: TGTGCCATCAGCCAAGGGACAGGGGGAGGTGAAAAACTGTTTTTT
V gene: TRBV10-3
clone size: -
D gene: TRBD1
J gene: TRBJ1-4

CDR3 protein: CASSLAKQLPYRAYNEQFF
CDR3 DNA: TGTGCCAGCAGCTTAGCAAAGCAGTTACCATACCGGGCCTACAATGAGCAGTTCTTC
V gene: TRBV7-9
clone size: -
D gene: -
J gene: TRBJ2-1